Following are 29 T cell receptor beta chains from one sample sequenced in a study of regulatory T cells in long-lasting Graves disease. Time point: persistent/refractory GD, antithyroid drugs over 5 years with positive TRAb. Making the TCR library involved RNA that had been extracted from PBMCs. Building the TCR beta libraries relied on iRepertoire HTBI primers, and CDR3 regions underwent Arm-PCR. TCRdb fed the multiplex PCR reads into MiXCR, producing one record per CDR3 protein. Of around 430,000 distinct CDR3 sequences listed, approximately 23% were seen once; the top ten hold about an eighth. The sequencing used peripheral blood mononuclear cells (PBMCs), collected when the disease was refractory, from a patient treated with antithyroid drugs. The source is a female donor with Graves disease.

This clonotype was seen at least ten times. This chain uses TRBV28 with TRBJ2-4; D remains ambiguous. The germline gives CDR1 MDHEN, CDR2 SYDVKM. CDR3 length: 13 residues. Trimming left V 9 bases short and J 0 bases short, with 9 bases between. Here the CDR3 DNA reads TGTGCCAGTCTTGGGCTAGCCAAAAACATTCAGTACTTC. It translates to CASLGLAKNIQYF.

This clonotype has more than one count but fewer than ten. This sequence joins TRBV28 and TRBJ2-1; 7 bases are a match to TRBD2. CDR1 is MDHEN, CDR2 SYDVKM, per germline. V trimming: 6 bases; J trimming: 7 bases; junction bases outside the gene matches: 12. This CDR3 has 15 residues. Here the CDR3 DNA reads TGTGCCAGCAGCCGGTGGGGCGGGAGAAGGAATGAGCAGTTCTTC. Its translation is CASSRWGGRRNEQFF.

This clonotype was detected once. The V and J genes are TRBV4-3 and TRBJ2-5; 7 bases match TRBD1. The CDR3 spans 15 residues. V was pared by 0 bases and J by 4 bases, with 5 bases of the junction left unmatched. The germline gives CDR1 LGHNA, CDR2 YSLEER. In DNA form, the CDR3 reads TGCGCCAGCAGCCAAGATTGGGCAGGGGGAGAGACCCAGTACTTC. Translation: CASSQDWAGGETQYF.

Details on this clonotype: One base away lies a much larger clone, so this may be a sequencing read error. The chain has TRBV28 and TRBJ1-2, with D possibly TRBD1 on 6 matching bases. Germline CDR1 is MDHEN and CDR2 is SYDVKM. This CDR3 contains 15 residues. This CDR3 is CASRDTRGTNYDYTF. The CDR3 DNA follows: TGTGCCAGCAGGGACACCAGGGGCACTAACTATGACTACACCTTC.

The chain is built from TRBV19 and TRBJ1-1; unclear D gene. This CDR3 spans 14 amino acids. CDR1 and CDR2 from the germline V gene are LNHDA and SQIVND (reference sequence). The V and J ends lost 1 base and 5 bases respectively, with 11 bases between them. The CDR3 protein is CASSIAGLETEAFF. Here the CDR3 DNA reads TGTGCCAGTAGTATAGCCGGGTTAGAAACTGAAGCTTTCTTT.

This chain joins TRBV28 and TRBJ2-1; D is unclear. Germline V CDR1 and CDR2: MDHEN, SYDVKM. The V gene lost 6 bases and the J gene lost 8 bases, with 14 bases spanning the gap. This CDR3 is 13 amino acids long. The DNA of the CDR3 is TGTGCCAGCAGGGGCCCGGATCGAGATGAGCAGTTCTTC. Translation gives CASRGPDRDEQFF.

This clonotype was observed a few times. This chain links TRBV19 with TRBJ1-6; weak D call: TRBD1 (5 bases). The V gene's germline CDR1 is LNHDA and CDR2 SQIVND (reference sequence). The CDR3 covers 15 residues. V was trimmed by 6 bases and J by 8 bases, leaving 17 bases between them. The CDR3 DNA is TGTGCCAGTAGCGGGGGAGATAGATATGATTCACCCCTCCACTTT. This encodes CASSGGDRYDSPLHF. Supplemented by reference TRBV19 and TRBJ1-6, the full variable domain reads DGGITQSPKYLFRKEGQNVTLSCEQNLNHDAMYWYRQDPGQGLRLIYYSQIVNDFQKGDIAEGYSVSREKKESFPLTVTSAQKNPTAFYLCASSGGDRYDSPLHFGNGTRLTVT.

The gene calls are TRBV9 and TRBJ2-7, with D unclear. With 0 bases removed from V and 2 bases from J, the gap between germline ends came to 12 bases. Germline CDR1 is SGDLS and CDR2 is YYNGEE. CDR3 size: 15 residues. CDR3 protein: CASSVGPGEAYEQYF. CDR3 in DNA: TGTGCCAGCAGCGTAGGTCCGGGTGAAGCCTACGAGCAGTACTTC.

This clonotype was seen more than once but under ten times. The chain recombines TRBV27 with TRBJ1-2; no clear D gene. V lost 3 bases and J 7 bases, leaving 12 bases between the germline ends. This CDR3 has 13 amino acids. Germline V gene sequence: CDR1 MNHEY, CDR2 SMNVEV (reference sequence). CDR3 in amino acids: CASSFLRSSGYTF. CDR3 DNA sequence: TGTGCCAGCAGTTTTCTGAGGAGTAGTGGCTACACCTTC.

This clonotype has a handful of counts. A single base separates this from a much larger clone, so it may be a read error. The rearrangement joins TRBV27 to TRBJ1-5, with 11 bases matching TRBD1. Germline CDR1 reads MNHEY; CDR2 reads SMNVEV (reference sequence). V dropped 6 bases and J dropped 5; count of bases not matched to a gene: 0. This CDR3 has 13 residues. The CDR3 loop is CASRGQGDQPQHF. Written as DNA, the CDR3 is TGTGCCAGCAGGGGACAGGGGGATCAGCCCCAGCATTTT.

This clonotype was detected only a few times. The chain links TRBV7-3 to TRBJ2-2; D is undetermined. The germline V gene has CDR1 SGHTA and CDR2 FQGTGA. This CDR3 comprises 16 residues. V lost 0 bases and J lost 2, with 10 bases in between. In DNA form, the CDR3 reads TGTGCCAGCAGCTTAACCGCCGCGATTAACACCGGGGAGCTGTTTTTT. Protein sequence: CASSLTAAINTGELFF.

Ten or more counts support this clonotype. This chain joins TRBV20-1 and TRBJ2-6; the D is unclear. Trimming cost V 2 bases and J 2 bases, with 7 bases left between them. The germline CDR1 and CDR2 sequences are DFQATT and SNEGSKA (reference sequence). The CDR3 covers 14 residues. The DNA of the CDR3 is TGCAGTGCTAGATCCGAGCCTGGGGCCAACGTCCTGACTTTC. It is translated as CSARSEPGANVLTF.

In this sample, this clonotype turned up many times. The CDR3 region is CASSSTGGPSNQPQHF. The CDR3 DNA sequence: TGTGCCAGCAGTTCAACAGGGGGCCCCAGCAATCAGCCCCAGCATTTT. The J gene is TRBJ1-5, the V gene TRBV28; 9 positions match TRBD1. The V gene's germline CDR1 is MDHEN and CDR2 SYDVKM. The V and J ends lost 4 bases and 1 base, in that order; junction bases with no gene match: 5. The CDR3 length is 16 residues.

The rearrangement uses TRBV9 and TRBJ2-7; maybe TRBD2 (5 bases). The CDR3 sequence is 14 residues long. V lost 0 bases and J lost 3, with 10 bases in between. Germline lookup yields CDR1 SGDLS and CDR2 YYNGEE. CDR3 sequence reads: CASSVELGNYEQYF. In nucleotides, the CDR3 is TGTGCCAGCAGCGTAGAACTCGGGAACTACGAGCAGTACTTC.

In this sample, this clonotype turned up a few times. This rearrangement joins TRBV19 to TRBJ1-1, with D perhaps TRBD1 (5 bases). CDR3 length equals 13 residues. Germline V CDR1 and CDR2: LNHDA, SQIVND (reference sequence). V shed 5 bases and J shed 6 bases, with 13 bases lying between them. The CDR3 DNA sequence: TGTGCCAGTAGTGCTGACAGCCATTCTGAAGCTTTCTTT. This encodes CASSADSHSEAFF. Combining the CDR3 with reference TRBV19 and TRBJ1-1 gives the whole variable domain DGGITQSPKYLFRKEGQNVTLSCEQNLNHDAMYWYRQDPGQGLRLIYYSQIVNDFQKGDIAEGYSVSREKKESFPLTVTSAQKNPTAFYLCASSADSHSEAFFGQGTRLTVV.

At least ten counts were recorded for this clonotype. This chain links TRBV9 with TRBJ2-5; TRBD1 is a possible D gene (5 bases). The length of the CDR3 is 15 residues. Between the trimmed V and J ends, which lost 0 bases and 3 bases, there was a span of 12 bases. Per germline, CDR1 SGDLS and CDR2 YYNGEE. The CDR3 is CASSVATGEEETQYF. Here the CDR3 DNA reads TGTGCCAGCAGCGTAGCAACAGGAGAAGAAGAGACCCAGTACTTC.

This clonotype was recorded at least ten times. The gene calls are TRBV24-1 and TRBJ1-2; D gene unclear. The germline V gene has CDR1 KGHDR and CDR2 SFDVKD. Trimming pared 4 bases from V and 5 bases from J, leaving 7 bases between. The CDR3 extends over 12 amino acids. CDR3 region: CATSEAGYGYTF. The CDR3 DNA follows: TGTGCCACCAGTGAGGCCGGGTATGGCTACACCTTC.

About this clonotype itself: Possible read error: a much larger clone is one base away. The chain combines TRBV7-2 with TRBJ2-7; D is unclear. Germline V gene lookup returns CDR1 SGHTA and CDR2 FQGNSA. This CDR3 contains 14 residues. V shed 1 base and J shed 5 bases, with 12 bases lying between them. Here the CDR3 DNA reads TGTGCCAGCAGCTTAGTTGGCAGCAACCACGAGCAGTACTTC. It is translated as CASSLVGSNHEQYF.

Notes on this clonotype: A much larger clone lies a single base off, so this may be a read error. The chain employs TRBV19 and TRBJ1-1; perhaps TRBD1 as D (5 bases). The germline V gene encodes CDR1 LNHDA and CDR2 SQIVND (reference sequence). The CDR3 is made up of 14 amino acids. V gave up 3 bases and J gave up 3 bases, with 11 bases separating them. CDR3 region: CASSMRRGDTEAFF. CDR3 nucleotide sequence: TGTGCCAGTAGTATGAGGAGGGGAGACACTGAAGCTTTCTTT.

This clonotype came up a few times. This chain links TRBV6-1 with TRBJ1-5; 11 positions match TRBD1. The CDR3 has 16 amino acids. V gave up 6 bases and J gave up 8 bases; unmatched junction bases: 12. CDR1 is MNHNS, CDR2 SASEGT, per germline. CDR3 DNA: TGTGCCAGCAGCTTAGACCCAGGGACAGGGGGTGAGCCCCAGCATTTT. This sequence encodes CASSLDPGTGGEPQHF.

CDR3 DNA: TGTGCCAGCATGGGACGGAGTAATGAAGCTTTCTTT. Encoded protein: CASMGRSNEAFF. V and J are TRBV7-9 and TRBJ1-1, with a tentative D call TRBD1 (5 bases). Germline CDR1 reads SEHNR; CDR2 reads FQNEAQ (reference sequence). The CDR3 spans 12 residues. V was shortened by 7 bases and J by 7 bases, with 13 bases between the two germline ends.

This clonotype was picked up a small number of times. The rearrangement joins TRBV19 to TRBJ2-6; TRBD2 matches 8 bases. The ends lost 5 bases at V and 2 bases at J; junction bases unmatched: 17. This CDR3 region has 20 residues. The V gene's germline CDR1 is LNHDA and CDR2 SQIVND (reference sequence). CDR3 loop: CASSPTPGVAGGAGANVLTF. In nucleotides, the CDR3 is TGTGCCAGTAGTCCAACCCCCGGGGTGGCGGGGGGTGCTGGGGCCAACGTCCTGACTTTC.

This rearrangement joins TRBV13 to TRBJ2-7, with D perhaps TRBD2 (6 bases). V lost 3 bases and J lost 1, with 10 bases in between. The CDR3 contains 14 residues. Germline CDR1 reads PRHDT; CDR2 reads FYEKMQ (reference sequence). CDR3 amino acids: CASSFRDFSYEQYF. The CDR3 DNA reads as TGTGCCAGCAGCTTCCGGGACTTTTCCTACGAGCAGTACTTC.

On this clonotype itself: Just one base apart from a much larger clone, this may be a read error. The genes are TRBV7-2 and TRBJ2-3, with D unclear. The length of the CDR3 is 12 residues. Germline assignment: CDR1 SGHTA and CDR2 FQGNSA. Trimming removed 6 bases at V and 1 base at J, with 5 bases between. CDR3 loop: CASSAGTDTQYF. Here the CDR3 DNA reads TGTGCCAGCAGTGCTGGCACAGATACGCAGTATTTT.

This clonotype was seen a few times. The chain has TRBV20-1 and TRBJ1-5; tentative D call: TRBD1 (6 bases). The ends were cut back, 3 bases at V and 4 bases at J, with 13 bases in the middle. Per germline, CDR1 DFQATT and CDR2 SNEGSKA (reference sequence). The length of the CDR3 is 14 residues. The CDR3 nucleotides read TGCAGTGCTAGGGGGGGGGCTTGGAATCAGCCCCAGCATTTT. It specifies CSARGGAWNQPQHF.

There are many counts of this clonotype. The chain is built from TRBV12-3 or TRBV12-4 and TRBJ2-2; a possible D gene is TRBD1 (6 bases). The V and J ends lost 3 bases and 5 bases respectively, with 16 bases between them. This CDR3 is built from 16 residues. CDR3 amino acids: CASSFQGQIRTGELFF. CDR3 DNA sequence: TGTGCCAGCAGTTTCCAAGGACAGATCAGGACCGGGGAGCTGTTTTTT.

CDR3 sequence (DNA): TGTGCCAGTAGTCCTTTCCGGGACACAGCAGCTTTCTTT. Translating gives CASSPFRDTAAFF. The rearrangement links TRBV19 to TRBJ1-1; D is possibly TRBD1 (6 bases). This CDR3 has 13 amino acids. The ends were cut back, 5 bases at V and 10 bases at J, with 17 bases in the middle. CDR1 is LNHDA, CDR2 SQIVND, per germline (reference sequence). Full variable domain (remainder filled in from reference TRBV19 and TRBJ1-1): DGGITQSPKYLFRKEGQNVTLSCEQNLNHDAMYWYRQDPGQGLRLIYYSQIVNDFQKGDIAEGYSVSREKKESFPLTVTSAQKNPTAFYLCASSPFRDTAAFFGQGTRLTVV.

This clonotype was observed a few times. The chain has TRBV11-2 and TRBJ1-1; D not certain. Trimming removed 3 bases at V and 1 base at J, with 15 bases between. The V gene's germline CDR1 is SGHAT and CDR2 FQNNGV. The CDR3 spans 16 residues. This CDR3 is CASSFSFRSGNTEAFF. The CDR3 bases are TGTGCCAGCAGCTTCTCCTTCAGGTCGGGGAACACTGAAGCTTTCTTT.

This clonotype has at least ten counts. In DNA form, the CDR3 reads TGTGCCAGCAGTGAATACGGGGGGCAGCCCCAGCATTTT. Amino acids: CASSEYGGQPQHF. V gene TRBV25-1 combines with J gene TRBJ1-5; a weak D match, TRBD1 (5 bases). The V gene lost 0 bases and the J gene lost 7 bases, with 7 bases spanning the gap. The CDR3 contains 13 residues. Looked up from germline, CDR1 is MGHDK and CDR2 is SYGVNS.